The 25 T cell receptor beta chains below come from one sample, sequenced in a study of brain T cells in children with intractable seizures. The assay was immunoSEQ multiplex PCR, and TCRdb's table has in-frame clones only and misses some. The repertoire holds 110,000 or so clones, with 85% to 95% as singletons. Sequencing used peripheral blood, obtained at surgery. These TCRs come from a boy under two years old with hemimegalencephaly and intractable seizures.

The V call is TRBV5-6, the J call TRBJ1-2; possible D gene TRBD1, 5 bases. Germline CDR1 and CDR2: SGHDT and YYEEEE. V shed 0 bases and J shed 1 base, with 10 bases lying between them. The CDR3 spans 15 residues. The CDR3 DNA follows: TGTGCCAGCAGCTTGGACGGGGGGTTTAACTATGGCTACACCTTC. Amino acids: CASSLDGGFNYGYTF.

This chain joins TRBV11-3 and TRBJ2-7; 10 bases fit TRBD1. V lost 5 bases and J lost 7; bases outside the gene matches: 5. Germline V gene data show CDR1 as SGHNT and CDR2 as YENEEA. This CDR3 region has 13 residues. The CDR3, as DNA: TGTGCCAGCAGCCAGACAGGGGGCTGGGAGCAGTACTTC. It yields the protein CASSQTGGWEQYF.

V usage is TRBV7-9 and J usage is TRBJ2-1, with 9 bases identical to TRBD2. Unmatched junction bases numbered 11, after V lost 2 bases and J lost 6 bases. The CDR3 is 17 amino acids. CDR1 is SEHNR and CDR2 is FQNEAQ in the germline V gene (reference sequence). For the CDR3, the DNA is TGTGCCAGCAGCTTATCCCTTAGCGGGAGAACGTTCAATGAGCAGTTCTTC. Encoded protein: CASSLSLSGRTFNEQFF. The whole variable domain, remainder taken from reference TRBV7-9 and TRBJ2-1, is DTGVSQNPRHKITKRGQNVTFRCDPISEHNRLYWYRQTLGQGPEFLTYFQNEAQLEKSRLLSDRFSAERPKGSFSTLEIQRTEQGDSAMYLCASSLSLSGRTFNEQFFGPGTRLTVL.

This rearrangement joins TRBV10-1 to TRBJ2-2, with D possibly TRBD2 on 6 matching bases. CDR3 length equals 13 residues. V gave up 8 bases and J gave up 6 bases, with 13 bases separating them. Germline-derived CDR1 and CDR2 are WNHNN and SYGVQD (reference sequence). CDR3 DNA sequence: TGCGCCAGCCGAGGAGGGGCCGCCGGGGAGCTGTTTTTT. It codes for CASRGGAAGELFF.

The J gene is TRBJ1-3, the V gene TRBV10-3; tentative D call: TRBD1 (5 bases). This CDR3 has 14 amino acids. Germline lookup yields CDR1 ENHRY and CDR2 SYGVKD. Trimming took off 8 bases at V and 0 bases at J, with 11 bases between the two ends. The CDR3 DNA sequence: TGTGCCATCGGGGGACTTCCCTCTGGAAACACCATATATTTT. Its translation: CAIGGLPSGNTIYF.

The chain has TRBV28 and TRBJ1-2; the match to TRBD1 covers 10 bases. The CDR3 extends over 13 amino acids. J gave up 7 bases and V 3 bases, and 2 bases lay outside the gene matches. From germline, CDR1 is MDHEN and CDR2 SYDVKM. The CDR3: CASSLTGGGGYTF. The CDR3 DNA follows: TGTGCCAGCAGTTTGACAGGGGGCGGTGGCTACACCTTC.

The V gene is TRBV4-3, the J gene TRBJ1-5, with D unclear. The CDR3 contains 16 residues. Trimming cost V 0 bases and J 1 base, with 10 bases left between them. Germline loops: CDR1 LGHNA, CDR2 YSLEER. In DNA form, the CDR3 reads TGCGCCAGCAGCCAAGAGAGGTCCAGAAGCAATCAGCCCCAGCATTTT. Translating gives CASSQERSRSNQPQHF.

V is TRBV24-1 and J is TRBJ2-1; the match to TRBD1 covers 10 bases. V lost 3 bases, J lost 3 bases, and 4 bases stayed unmatched. CDR1 KGHDR and CDR2 SFDVKD come from the germline V gene. The CDR3 is 16 residues long. This chain's CDR3 is CATSDPGQGNYNEQFF. CDR3 nucleotides: TGTGCCACCAGTGATCCGGGACAGGGGAACTACAATGAGCAGTTCTTC.

DNA of the CDR3: TGTGCCAGCAGCTCCTCTCTCGCAGATACGCAGTATTTT. As protein: CASSSSLADTQYF. This sequence joins TRBV7-3 and TRBJ2-3; D is unclear. V was pared by 4 bases and J by 4 bases, with 9 bases between. The CDR3 covers 13 residues. CDR1 and CDR2 (germline): SGHTA, FQGTGA.

This rearrangement joins TRBV28 to TRBJ2-1, with 8 nucleotides matching TRBD1. The CDR3 loop spans 14 amino acids. Trimming at V came to 7 bases and at J to 3 bases, leaving 5 bases not matched to a gene. From germline, CDR1 is MDHEN and CDR2 SYDVKM. CDR3 bases: TGTGCCAGCACCGGGACAGGCCTCTACAATGAGCAGTTCTTC. This codes for CASTGTGLYNEQFF.

The chain has TRBV25-1 and TRBJ1-6, with TRBD1 as a possible D gene (5 bases). V was clipped by 1 base and J by 8 bases, with 6 bases between them. In germline, CDR1 is MGHDK, CDR2 SYGVNS. The CDR3 is 13 amino acids. The CDR3 loop is CASSEWGDSPLHF. CDR3 nucleotides: TGTGCCAGCAGTGAATGGGGCGATTCACCCCTCCACTTT.

This chain joins TRBV18 and TRBJ2-7; no firm D call. Trimming removed 0 bases at V and 1 base at J, with 7 bases between. Germline values: CDR1 KGHSH, CDR2 LQKENI. This CDR3 spans 14 amino acids. CDR3 in amino acids: CASSPPMGSYEQYF. As DNA, the CDR3 is TGTGCCAGCTCACCACCGATGGGGTCCTACGAGCAGTACTTC.

The V and J genes are TRBV7-2 and TRBJ2-1; D gene unclear. The germline gives CDR1 SGHTA, CDR2 FQGNSA. Deletions cut 2 bases from V and 4 bases from J, with 9 bases between. This CDR3 has 14 residues. The CDR3 nucleotides are TGTGCCAGCAGCTTAATTTGGGCGTACAATGAGCAGTTCTTC. Translation: CASSLIWAYNEQFF.

The chain uses TRBV5-1 and TRBJ1-2; D call uncertain. The CDR3 length is 14 residues. CDR1 is SGHRS and CDR2 is YFSETQ in the germline V gene. V was pared by 6 bases and J by 7 bases, with 19 bases between. CDR3 nucleotide sequence: TGCGCCAGCACACTAGCCACATGGGAAGGTGGCTACACCTTC. Residues: CASTLATWEGGYTF.

This chain connects TRBV19 to TRBJ1-4; weak D call: TRBD1 (5 bases). Per germline, CDR1 LNHDA and CDR2 SQIVND (reference sequence). The CDR3 loop spans 15 amino acids. Between the trimmed V and J ends, which lost 2 bases and 5 bases, there was a span of 12 bases. CDR3 in amino acids: CASSISGTGNEKLFF. The CDR3 DNA reads as TGTGCCAGTAGTATATCTGGGACTGGAAATGAAAAACTGTTTTTT. Full variable domain (remainder filled in from reference TRBV19 and TRBJ1-4): DGGITQSPKYLFRKEGQNVTLSCEQNLNHDAMYWYRQDPGQGLRLIYYSQIVNDFQKGDIAEGYSVSREKKESFPLTVTSAQKNPTAFYLCASSISGTGNEKLFFGSGTQLSVL.

This clone appeared once. The CDR3 DNA sequence: TGTGCCAGCAGCGTAGCGGTAGCGCCGACACAAGAGACCCAGTACTTC. Protein: CASSVAVAPTQETQYF. V gene TRBV9 combines with J gene TRBJ2-5; D perhaps matches TRBD2 (5 bases). Germline values: CDR1 SGDLS, CDR2 YYNGEE. The germline V and J ends were trimmed by 0 bases and 2 bases, with 14 bases remaining between them. The CDR3 consists of 16 residues.

The chain couples TRBV15 to TRBJ2-5, with 7 bases matching TRBD2. The CDR3 is 17 amino acids. Germline lookup yields CDR1 LNHNV and CDR2 YYDKDF (reference sequence). Trimming cost V 0 bases and J 1 base; bases outside gene matches: 8. CDR3 sequence reads: CATSRDLGLPTQETQYF. The CDR3 nucleotides are TGTGCCACCAGCAGAGATCTGGGACTACCAACCCAAGAGACCCAGTACTTC.

The chain uses TRBV21-1 and TRBJ2-1; TRBD2 was called by the table and not checked on the DNA. TRBV21-1 is annotated as a pseudogene. The CDR3 is 17 residues long. This CDR3 is CASSFPGAGGPGGEQFF. Here the CDR3 DNA reads TGTGCCAGCAGCTTCCCTGGGGCGGGAGGGCCTGGAGGTGAGCAGTTCTTC.

This chain uses TRBV5-1 with TRBJ1-2; D is unclear. The CDR3 loop spans 13 amino acids. Germline V gene sequence: CDR1 SGHRS, CDR2 YFSETQ. The germline V and J ends were trimmed by 0 bases and 8 bases, with 11 bases remaining between them. In nucleotides, the CDR3 is TGCGCCAGCAGCTTGGAAGGTTCGGGGGGCTACACCTTC. It translates to CASSLEGSGGYTF.

The chain uses TRBV5-1 and TRBJ2-7; 7 bases agree with TRBD2. This CDR3 has 14 residues. Per the germline V gene, CDR1 is SGHRS and CDR2 is YFSETQ. The V segment lost 4 bases and the J segment 3 bases; nucleotides outside the gene matches: 7. CDR3 in amino acids: CASSPSPGGYEQYF. DNA for the CDR3: TGCGCCAGCAGCCCTTCGCCGGGGGGCTACGAGCAGTACTTC.

The chain employs TRBV30 and TRBJ2-1; no firm D call. This CDR3 comprises 12 residues. Germline V gene data show CDR1 as GTSNPN and CDR2 as SVGIG (reference sequence). V lost 3 bases and J lost 10, with 13 bases in between. The CDR3 protein is CAWRAIREEQFF. CDR3 nucleotide sequence: TGTGCCTGGAGAGCCATTAGGGAAGAGCAGTTCTTC.

V is TRBV28 and J is TRBJ2-2, with TRBD2 as a possible D gene (7 bases). With 4 bases removed from V and 3 bases from J, the gap between germline ends came to 12 bases. There are 15 residues in the CDR3. The germline gives CDR1 MDHEN, CDR2 SYDVKM. As DNA, the CDR3 is TGTGCCAGCAGTTACGGGGGGCTGGACACCGGGGAGCTGTTTTTT. As protein: CASSYGGLDTGELFF.

This rearrangement joins TRBV11-3 to TRBJ2-6; D possibly uses TRBD1 or TRBD2 (6 bases each). The V gene lost 8 bases and the J gene lost 0 bases, with 20 bases spanning the gap. This CDR3 spans 18 amino acids. Germline lookup yields CDR1 SGHNT and CDR2 YENEEA. The CDR3: CASSLWGAGYSGANVLTF. The CDR3 nucleotides read TGTGCCAGCTCCCTCTGGGGGGCAGGCTACTCTGGGGCCAACGTCCTGACTTTC.

The V call is TRBV5-5, the J call TRBJ2-7, with D maybe TRBD2 (6 bases). The germline CDR1 and CDR2 sequences are SGHKS and YYEKEE (reference sequence). V was pared by 4 bases and J by 3 bases, with 20 bases between. The length of the CDR3 is 16 residues. CDR3 DNA sequence: TGTGCCAGCAGCCCCATGGTAGGGCAGGGAGGCTACGAGCAGTACTTC. Translating gives CASSPMVGQGGYEQYF.

J is TRBJ2-1 and V is TRBV11-3; maybe TRBD1 (6 bases). Deletions cut 4 bases from V and 4 bases from J, with 11 bases between. CDR3 size: 14 residues. Per germline, CDR1 SGHNT and CDR2 YENEEA. This CDR3 is CASSYQTGYNEQFF. The DNA for the CDR3 is TGTGCCAGCAGCTACCAGACAGGTTACAATGAGCAGTTCTTC.